The following is a T cell receptor beta chain sequence with its context. J was trimmed by 3 bases and V by 0 bases; bases with no gene match: 7. This CDR3 comprises 18 residues. From germline, CDR1 is MRHNA and CDR2 SNTAGT. This entry comes from a study of blood T cell repertoires in COVID-19. On the study more broadly: Spain, Italy and the United States supplied samples that represented acute and convalescent COVID-19.

Methods used by the authors: Using reference gene primer amplification, nucleated cell counts were estimated. The table came from immunoSEQ multiplex PCR; TCRdb's copy has only in-frame clones and leaves some out. For V, J and clone size, that table is used; D and trimming come from the DNA. Of about 190,000 clones detected, less than 90% appear once; the ten largest clones hold around 1.1%. The receptor was derived from a man aged 25 to 45 with acute or convalescent COVID-19. Sequencing was done on a sample of peripheral blood. The chain is built from TRBV6-4 and TRBJ1-3; TRBD1 aligns across 11 bases. The CDR3 nucleotides are TGTGCCAGCAGTGACTCGAGGACAGGGGGCGCGGGTGGAAACACCATATATTTT. Its translation: CASSDSRTGGAGGNTIYF.